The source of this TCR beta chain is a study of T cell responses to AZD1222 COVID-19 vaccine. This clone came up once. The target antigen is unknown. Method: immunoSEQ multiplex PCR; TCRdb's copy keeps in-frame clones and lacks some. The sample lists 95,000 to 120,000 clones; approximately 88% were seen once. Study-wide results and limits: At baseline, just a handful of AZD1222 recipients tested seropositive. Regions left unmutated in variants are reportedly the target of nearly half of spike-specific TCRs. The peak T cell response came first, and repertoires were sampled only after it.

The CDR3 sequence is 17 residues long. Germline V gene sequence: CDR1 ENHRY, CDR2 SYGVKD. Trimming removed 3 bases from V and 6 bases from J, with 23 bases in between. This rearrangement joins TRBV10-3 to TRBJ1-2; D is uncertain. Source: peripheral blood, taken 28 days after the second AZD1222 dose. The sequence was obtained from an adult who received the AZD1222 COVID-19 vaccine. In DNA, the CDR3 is TGTGCCATCAGTGAAGGAGTGGGAGTCTCCATTTTGGATGGCTACACCTTC. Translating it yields CAISEGVGVSILDGYTF.